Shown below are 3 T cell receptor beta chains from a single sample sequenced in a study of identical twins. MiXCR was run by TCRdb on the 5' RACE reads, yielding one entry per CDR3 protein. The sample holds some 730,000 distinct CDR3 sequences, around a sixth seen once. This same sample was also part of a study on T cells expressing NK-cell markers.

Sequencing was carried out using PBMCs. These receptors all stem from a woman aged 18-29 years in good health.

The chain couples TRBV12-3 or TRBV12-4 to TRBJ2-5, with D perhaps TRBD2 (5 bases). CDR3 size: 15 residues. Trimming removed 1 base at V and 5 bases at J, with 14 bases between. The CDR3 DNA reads TGTGCCAGCAGTTTAGTACTACTCGGGGTGGAGACCCAGTACTTC. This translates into CASSLVLLGVETQYF.

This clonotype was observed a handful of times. The CDR3 sequence is CASTRAPRGLFEQFF. CDR3 DNA sequence: TGTGCCAGCACCAGAGCGCCCCGGGGGCTTTTTGAGCAGTTCTTC. The chain is built from TRBV7-8 and TRBJ2-1; possibly TRBD1 or TRBD2 for D (6 bases each). This CDR3 has 15 amino acids. Trimming cost V 7 bases and J 9 bases, with 22 bases left between them. CDR1 and CDR2 from the germline V gene are SGHVS and FQNEAQ.

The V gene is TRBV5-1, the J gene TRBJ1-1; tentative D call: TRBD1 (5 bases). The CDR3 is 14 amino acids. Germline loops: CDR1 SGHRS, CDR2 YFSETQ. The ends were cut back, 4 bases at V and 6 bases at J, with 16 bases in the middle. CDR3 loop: CASSLLGSGAEAFF. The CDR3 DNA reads TGCGCCAGCAGCCTCTTGGGGTCGGGGGCTGAAGCTTTCTTT.